This entry lists 28 T cell receptor beta chains sequenced from one sample in a study of OX40 agonist ivuxolimab in advanced cancers. Sequencing used immunoSEQ multiplex PCR; TCRdb keeps in-frame clones, though not all of them. The sample includes 58,000 or so clones, 89% of them seen just once. Sequenced material: CD4+ or CD8+ T cells sorted from blood, taken in a trial of the OX40 agonist ivuxolimab. These receptors all come from an adult with an advanced solid tumor such as melanoma, head and neck, liver or kidney cancer.

V gene TRBV11-2 combines with J gene TRBJ2-7, with D maybe TRBD2 (6 bases). The V gene's germline CDR1 is SGHAT and CDR2 FQNNGV. The CDR3 is made up of 14 amino acids. Trimming took off 5 bases at V and 4 bases at J, with 15 bases between the two ends. The chain's CDR3 is CASSQSEGIYEQYF. CDR3 nucleotides: TGTGCCAGCAGCCAATCGGAGGGGATTTACGAGCAGTACTTC.

The CDR3 DNA reads as TGTGCCAGCAGTTTATCGACACCGGACAGATACCTCTCTAACTATGGCTACACCTTC. Its translation is CASSLSTPDRYLSNYGYTF. This chain connects TRBV27 to TRBJ1-2; possibly TRBD1 for D (6 bases). The CDR3 totals 19 residues. Germline CDR1 MNHEY, CDR2 SMNVEV (reference sequence). V was cut by 0 bases and J by 0 bases, with 20 bases left in between.

The chain combines TRBV6-5 with TRBJ2-7; tentative D call: TRBD2 (6 bases). The CDR3 extends over 13 amino acids. Germline V gene data show CDR1 as MNHEY and CDR2 as SVGAGI. V gave up 4 bases and J gave up 3 bases, with 10 bases separating them. DNA for the CDR3: TGTGCCAGCAGTTTTGGAGGGAACTACGAGCAGTACTTC. Its translation is CASSFGGNYEQYF.

The rearrangement links TRBV9 to TRBJ2-7, with a weak D call TRBD1 (5 bases). The CDR3 sequence is 13 residues long. V was trimmed by 5 bases and J by 3 bases, leaving 12 bases between them. Per germline, CDR1 SGDLS and CDR2 YYNGEE. The CDR3, as DNA: TGTGCCAGCAGTCAGGGTTTGGGCTACGAGCAGTACTTC. Its translation is CASSQGLGYEQYF.

This rearrangement joins TRBV9 to TRBJ2-2; the D gene is possibly TRBD2 (6 bases). Per the germline V gene, CDR1 is SGDLS and CDR2 is YYNGEE. The CDR3 has 15 amino acids. Trimming took off 4 bases at V and 4 bases at J, with 14 bases between the two ends. The CDR3 bases are TGTGCCAGCAGCCTAAGCGGGCGTGGCACCGGGGAGCTGTTTTTT. Translation gives CASSLSGRGTGELFF.

This clone was seen a handful of times. The chain links TRBV10-1 to TRBJ2-1; D may be TRBD2 (6 bases). Per the germline V gene, CDR1 is WNHNN and CDR2 is SYGVQD (reference sequence). This CDR3 contains 17 residues. The ends were cut back, 3 bases at V and 0 bases at J, with 15 bases in the middle. CDR3 region: CASSDIASASSYNEQFF. CDR3 sequence (DNA): TGCGCCAGCAGTGACATTGCTAGCGCTAGCTCCTACAATGAGCAGTTCTTC.

The V gene is TRBV5-8, the J gene TRBJ1-5, with D hard to call. The V gene lost 0 bases and the J gene lost 14 bases, with 15 bases spanning the gap. CDR1 is SGHTS and CDR2 is YDEGEE in the germline V gene. CDR3 length: 13 residues. In DNA, the CDR3 is TGTGCCAGCAGCTTGGTAGTGGTGCATGGGAAGCATTTT. Translated: CASSLVVVHGKHF.

A single count supports this clone. This chain uses TRBV9 with TRBJ2-1; weak D call: TRBD2 (6 bases). Germline assignment: CDR1 SGDLS and CDR2 YYNGEE. This CDR3 has 13 residues. Between the trimmed V and J ends, which lost 3 bases and 9 bases, there was a span of 13 bases. The CDR3 is CASSASPEGEQFF. The CDR3 DNA reads TGTGCCAGCAGCGCGTCGCCGGAGGGTGAGCAGTTCTTC.

The chain has TRBV5-6 and TRBJ2-7, with 8 positions matching TRBD1. V was pared by 3 bases and J by 7 bases, with 15 bases of the junction left unmatched. CDR3 length equals 16 residues. The germline V gene has CDR1 SGHDT and CDR2 YYEEEE. CDR3 nucleotides: TGTGCCAGCAGCTCCCGGACAGGGTATATAGTATATGAGCAGTACTTC. This translates into CASSSRTGYIVYEQYF.

V is TRBV2 and J is TRBJ1-3; TRBD1 agrees at 10 bases. The CDR3 totals 14 residues. Losses at the gene ends were 9 bases for V and 6 bases for J; bases not matched to a gene: 8. CDR1 is SNHLY, CDR2 FYNNEI, per germline. This chain's CDR3 is CASLSGTGVNTIYF. For the CDR3, the DNA is TGTGCCAGTCTCTCCGGGACAGGGGTAAACACCATATATTTT.

The chain couples TRBV4-1 to TRBJ2-1; no clear D. V shed 0 bases and J shed 2 bases, with 8 bases lying between them. The CDR3 covers 15 residues. The germline CDR1 and CDR2 sequences are MGHRA and YSYEKL. CDR3 nucleotides: TGCGCCAGCAGCCAAGATGCGGACCCCTACAATGAGCAGTTCTTC. As protein: CASSQDADPYNEQFF.

The V call is TRBV27, the J call TRBJ1-5, with D perhaps matching TRBD1 (6 bases). CDR1 is MNHEY and CDR2 is SMNVEV in the germline V gene (reference sequence). The CDR3 sequence is 18 residues long. V was cut by 4 bases and J by 8 bases, with 27 bases left in between. The CDR3 loop is CASSSYNFQGTRAEPQHF. The DNA for the CDR3 is TGTGCCAGCAGTTCTTACAACTTCCAGGGGACCAGGGCTGAGCCCCAGCATTTT.

This chain connects TRBV7-9 to TRBJ2-1; D possibly corresponds to TRBD2 (6 bases). Germline V gene lookup returns CDR1 SEHNR and CDR2 FQNEAQ (reference sequence). V lost 3 bases and J lost 0, with 9 bases in between. The length of the CDR3 is 15 residues. CDR3 nucleotide sequence: TGTGCCAGCAGCTTCCGACTAGACTCCTACAATGAGCAGTTCTTC. This translates into CASSFRLDSYNEQFF.

DNA of the CDR3: TGTGCCAGCAGCTTAGCCGTGGGCGGTAGCACAGATACGCAGTATTTT. This sequence encodes CASSLAVGGSTDTQYF. The chain couples TRBV13 to TRBJ2-3; D remains ambiguous. The ends were cut back, 1 base at V and 0 bases at J, with 11 bases in the middle. The CDR3 length is 16 residues. The germline CDR1 and CDR2 sequences are PRHDT and FYEKMQ (reference sequence).

The chain recombines TRBV27 with TRBJ2-1; the match to TRBD2 covers 14 bases. CDR3 length: 15 amino acids. Germline values: CDR1 MNHEY, CDR2 SMNVEV (reference sequence). V was pared by 6 bases and J by 9 bases, with 7 bases of the junction left unmatched. CDR3 region: CASSPGLAGATEQFF. The DNA for the CDR3 is TGTGCCAGCAGCCCGGGACTAGCGGGAGCCACTGAGCAGTTCTTC.

This rearrangement joins TRBV6-1 to TRBJ1-5, with D possibly being TRBD1 (6 bases). V lost 8 bases to trimming and J lost 7 bases, with 15 bases between them. Per the germline V gene, CDR1 is MNHNS and CDR2 is SASEGT. The CDR3 totals 13 residues. CDR3 protein: CASSAGAYQPQHF. CDR3 bases: TGTGCCAGCTCCGCAGGGGCTTACCAGCCCCAGCATTTT.

The rearrangement joins TRBV9 to TRBJ2-3, with D perhaps being TRBD1 or TRBD2 (6 bases each). Trimming removed 4 bases from V and 3 bases from J, with 15 bases in between. In germline, CDR1 is SGDLS, CDR2 YYNGEE. CDR3 length: 15 amino acids. The CDR3 sequence is CASSLSWGATDTQYF. CDR3 nucleotide sequence: TGTGCCAGCAGCCTATCCTGGGGGGCTACAGATACGCAGTATTTT.

The V call is TRBV21-1, the J call TRBJ2-5; the DNA was not used to check the table's D call, TRBD2. TRBV21-1 is shown as a pseudogene. CDR3 size: 16 residues. The CDR3 protein is CASSARDSHPGETQYF. Written as DNA, the CDR3 is TGTGCCAGCAGCGCCCGGGACTCCCACCCAGGGGAGACCCAGTACTTC.

V and J are TRBV10-3 and TRBJ2-7; a possible D gene is TRBD1 (6 bases). Trimming shortened V by 4 bases and J by 4 bases, and 20 bases separated the two germline ends. The germline V gene encodes CDR1 ENHRY and CDR2 SYGVKD. The CDR3 sequence is 16 residues long. As DNA, the CDR3 is TGTGCCATCAGTGCCTACGGCAGGGGTCAGGTTTACGAGCAGTACTTC. It translates to CAISAYGRGQVYEQYF.

This sequence joins TRBV4-1 and TRBJ2-7; D remains unclear. Germline assignment: CDR1 MGHRA and CDR2 YSYEKL. CDR3 size: 13 residues. V was cut by 0 bases and J by 3 bases, with 6 bases left in between. The CDR3 DNA is TGCGCCAGCAGCCAAGACAGGAACTACGAGCAGTACTTC. Its translation: CASSQDRNYEQYF.

The V gene is TRBV15, the J gene TRBJ2-1, with no clear D. This CDR3 is built from 14 residues. The V end lost 8 bases, the J end lost 0 bases, and 11 bases lay between the germline ends. Germline CDR1 LNHNV, CDR2 YYDKDF (reference sequence). The CDR3 bases are TGTGCCACCTCCGCGCTGGGCTCCTACAATGAGCAGTTCTTC. Translating gives CATSALGSYNEQFF.

The chain joins TRBV2 to TRBJ2-5, with 9 bases that match TRBD1. The CDR3 sequence is 14 residues long. V gave up 7 bases and J gave up 5 bases; unmatched junction bases: 8. CDR1 is SNHLY, CDR2 FYNNEI, per germline. The CDR3, as DNA: TGTGCCAGCACAGGGACAGGGAATATGGAGACCCAGTACTTC. This codes for CASTGTGNMETQYF.

This chain links TRBV29-1 with TRBJ2-5; TRBD2 matches 11 bases. Germline V gene lookup returns CDR1 SQVTM and CDR2 ANQGSEA. The junction had 7 bases not matched to a gene; V was cut back by 6 bases and J by 1 base. This CDR3 is 15 amino acids long. The CDR3 sequence is CSVDGTSGFQETQYF. The DNA of the CDR3 is TGCAGCGTAGACGGGACTAGCGGCTTCCAAGAGACCCAGTACTTC.

The chain is built from TRBV7-2 and TRBJ2-7, with 8 positions matching TRBD2. The CDR3 is 15 residues long. V shed 1 base and J 3 bases; nucleotides not matched to a gene: 5. Germline assignment: CDR1 SGHTA and CDR2 FQGNSA. The CDR3 sequence is CASSLVAGGIYEQYF. CDR3 coding DNA: TGTGCCAGCAGCTTAGTGGCGGGGGGAATCTACGAGCAGTACTTC.

The V and J genes are TRBV27 and TRBJ1-2; 9 nucleotides align to TRBD1. V lost 0 bases and J lost 4; bases outside the gene matches: 9. CDR3 length: 17 amino acids. The V gene's germline CDR1 is MNHEY and CDR2 SMNVEV (reference sequence). DNA for the CDR3: TGTGCCAGCAGTTTATCTGACGGGACAGGGTTTCCCTATGGCTACACCTTC. Amino acids: CASSLSDGTGFPYGYTF.

This clone qualifies as medium-sized. The rearrangement links TRBV5-1 to TRBJ1-5; D is uncertain. This CDR3 contains 15 residues. The ends were cut back, 5 bases at V and 2 bases at J, with 14 bases in the middle. Germline CDR1 SGHRS, CDR2 YFSETQ. CDR3 nucleotide sequence: TGCGCCAGCAGGCATGGACCAGAAGGCAATCAGCCCCAGCATTTT. Amino acids: CASRHGPEGNQPQHF.

DNA of the CDR3: TGTGCCAGCAGCGGACTAGCGGGAGGTTTCGAAGAGACCCAGTACTTC. Translating gives CASSGLAGGFEETQYF. The gene calls are TRBV5-4 and TRBJ2-5, with TRBD2 matching 14 bases. The CDR3 totals 16 residues. V was clipped by 4 bases and J by 3 bases; unmatched bases: 5. Per germline, CDR1 SGHNT and CDR2 YYREEE (reference sequence).

The chain joins TRBV7-9 to TRBJ1-2; D unresolved. From germline, CDR1 is SEHNR and CDR2 FQNEAQ (reference sequence). The CDR3 runs 14 residues. V was clipped by 5 bases and J by 3 bases, with 13 bases between them. CDR3 in amino acids: CASSPGLGYYGYTF. DNA of the CDR3: TGTGCCAGCAGCCCGGGGTTAGGCTACTATGGCTACACCTTC.